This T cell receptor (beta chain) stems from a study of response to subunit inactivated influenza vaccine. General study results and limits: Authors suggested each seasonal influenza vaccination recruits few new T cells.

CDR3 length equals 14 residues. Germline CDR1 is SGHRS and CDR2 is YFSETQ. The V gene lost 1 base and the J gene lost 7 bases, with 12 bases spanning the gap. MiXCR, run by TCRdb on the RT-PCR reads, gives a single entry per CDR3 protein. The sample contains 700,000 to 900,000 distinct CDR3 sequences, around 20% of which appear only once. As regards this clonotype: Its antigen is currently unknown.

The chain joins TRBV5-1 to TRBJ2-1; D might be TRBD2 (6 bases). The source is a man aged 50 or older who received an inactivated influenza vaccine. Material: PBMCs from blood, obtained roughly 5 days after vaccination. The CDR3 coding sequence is TGCGCCAGCAGCTTGTTAGGCCGGGGGAATGAGCAGTTCTTC. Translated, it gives CASSLLGRGNEQFF. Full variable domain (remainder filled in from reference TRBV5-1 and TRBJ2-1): KAGVTQTPRYLIKTRGQQVTLSCSPISGHRSVSWYQQTPGQGLQFLFEYFSETQRNKGNFPGRFSGRQFSNSRSEMNVSTLELGDSALYLCASSLLGRGNEQFFGPGTRLTVL.